The 4 T cell receptor beta chains below were found in one sample sequenced in a study of cytomegalovirus exposure and HLA in healthy donors. PCR amplification relied on 60 Vbeta primers (plus 13 Jbeta primers). Produced via immunoSEQ multiplex PCR; TCRdb's table is partial and in-frame only. The sample carries about 160,000 clones, less than 85% recorded once. Sequencing used PBMCs. The receptors here all came from a middle-aged man in good health and CMV-seropositive.

Regarding this clone: This CDR3 is also generated by other DNA sequences in the sample. CDR3 amino acids: CASSLSGSSYNEQFF. The CDR3 DNA reads TGTGCCAGCAGCCTTAGCGGGAGCTCCTACAATGAGCAGTTCTTC. The chain recombines TRBV5-4 with TRBJ2-1, with 9 bases aligning to TRBD2. The CDR3 loop spans 15 amino acids. J gave up 0 bases and V 4 bases, and 2 bases lay outside the gene matches. CDR1 is SGHNT and CDR2 is YYREEE in the germline V gene (reference sequence). The complete variable domain, with remaining parts taken from reference TRBV5-4 and TRBJ2-1, reads ETGVTQSPTHLIKTRGQQVTLRCSSQSGHNTVSWYQQALGQGPQFIFQYYREEENGRGNFPPRFSGLQFPNYSSELNVNALELDDSALYLCASSLSGSSYNEQFFGPGTRLTVL.

CDR3 protein: CASTGQGASDTQYF. For the CDR3, the DNA is TGTGCCAGCACGGGGCAGGGGGCGTCGGATACGCAGTATTTT. The chain has TRBV6-1 and TRBJ2-3; TRBD1 aligns across 8 bases. The CDR3 sequence is 14 residues long. With 7 bases clipped from V and 6 bases from J, the junction kept 9 bases outside the gene matches. Germline CDR1 and CDR2: MNHNS and SASEGT.

This chain connects TRBV14 to TRBJ2-7; 10 bases match TRBD2. This CDR3 is built from 16 residues. Germline CDR1 reads SGHDN; CDR2 reads FVKESK. V trimming: 0 bases; J trimming: 2 bases; junction bases outside the gene matches: 4. DNA for the CDR3: TGTGCCAGCAGCCAAGATCCCAGCGGGAGGGCCTACGAGCAGTACTTC. Its protein product is CASSQDPSGRAYEQYF.

The chain links TRBV10-2 to TRBJ2-5; 7 bases match TRBD1. J gave up 2 bases and V 4 bases, and 10 bases lay outside the gene matches. Per the germline V gene, CDR1 is WSHSY and CDR2 is SAAADI. The CDR3 has 16 residues. The CDR3 nucleotides read TGCGCCAGCAGTGGCACCCGCAGGGGGAGACAAGAGACCCAGTACTTC. Translating gives CASSGTRRGRQETQYF.